The 16 T cell receptor beta chains reported below all come from one sample, sequenced in a study of blood T cell repertoires in COVID-19. Libraries were prepared by immunoSEQ multiplex PCR; TCRdb keeps only in-frame clonotypes and omits some of them. The table has 59,000 or so clones, approximately 87% seen once; the top ten hold less than 6%. Sequenced sample: peripheral blood. The receptors were gathered from a human donor in a cohort sampled during active COVID-19.

This clone turned up a few times. The chain is built from TRBV6-5 and TRBJ2-7; D is possibly TRBD2 (5 bases). CDR3 length: 14 residues. In germline, CDR1 is MNHEY, CDR2 SVGAGI. V gave up 6 bases and J gave up 0 bases, with 12 bases separating them. The CDR3 region is CASSMGDSSYEQYF. For the CDR3, the DNA is TGTGCCAGCAGCATGGGAGACTCCTCCTACGAGCAGTACTTC.

The chain recombines TRBV6-6 with TRBJ1-5, with 9 positions matching TRBD1. The germline CDR1 and CDR2 sequences are MNHNY and SVGAGI (reference sequence). This CDR3 spans 13 amino acids. V was pared by 2 bases and J by 11 bases, with 4 bases of the junction left unmatched. CDR3 sequence: CASSYGTGQTQHF. DNA for the CDR3: TGTGCCAGCAGTTACGGGACAGGGCAAACCCAGCATTTT.

V gene TRBV4-3 combines with J gene TRBJ1-1, with no clear D. The V gene lost 4 bases and the J gene lost 0 bases, with 9 bases spanning the gap. The CDR3 is 14 residues long. Germline V gives CDR1 LGHNA, CDR2 YSLEER. CDR3 protein: CASSPQHMNTEAFF. CDR3 DNA sequence: TGCGCCAGCAGCCCCCAACACATGAACACTGAAGCTTTCTTT.

V gene TRBV5-1 combines with J gene TRBJ1-3, with a weak D call TRBD1 (5 bases). Germline V gives CDR1 SGHRS, CDR2 YFSETQ. The CDR3 loop spans 15 amino acids. Deletions cut 2 bases from V and 1 base from J, with 10 bases between. CDR3 sequence (DNA): TGCGCCAGCAGCTTAGATCAGGGTTCTGGAAACACCATATATTTT. This encodes CASSLDQGSGNTIYF.

The rearrangement joins TRBV12-2 to TRBJ2-1; the D call of TRBD2 is as the table states it, not checked on the DNA. TRBV12-2 is a recognized pseudogene. This CDR3 is built from 12 residues. Here the CDR3 DNA reads TGTGCAAGTCGCTTGGAGCTGGCTGAGCAGTTCTTC. Amino acid sequence: CASRLELAEQFF.

V and J are TRBV4-3 and TRBJ2-6; D may be TRBD1 (6 bases). Germline assignment: CDR1 LGHNA and CDR2 YSLEER. V shed 3 bases and J shed 1 base, with 13 bases lying between them. The CDR3 has 17 amino acids. In DNA form, the CDR3 reads TGCGCCAGCAGCCAGGCATCCACAGGGTCTGGGGCCAACGTCCTGACTTTC. The encoded protein is CASSQASTGSGANVLTF.

V gene TRBV7-2 combines with J gene TRBJ2-1; 8 bases agree with TRBD1. CDR1 is SGHTA and CDR2 is FQGNSA in the germline V gene. This CDR3 region has 16 residues. J lost 8 bases, V lost 4 bases, and 13 bases had no gene match. The CDR3 DNA is TGTGCCAGCAGCTCAACCGCCGGACAGGGTTCGCATGAGCAGTTCTTC. Protein sequence: CASSSTAGQGSHEQFF.

The rearrangement links TRBV7-2 to TRBJ2-1; tentative D call: TRBD2 (6 bases). V was trimmed by 5 bases and J by 5 bases, leaving 19 bases between them. CDR1 is SGHTA and CDR2 is FQGNSA in the germline V gene. The CDR3 contains 16 residues. CDR3 region: CASSLIQFTGDNEQFF. CDR3 DNA: TGTGCCAGCAGCCTGATACAGTTTACGGGGGACAATGAGCAGTTCTTC.

The rearrangement joins TRBV4-1 to TRBJ1-1; TRBD1 is a possible D gene (5 bases). V dropped 0 bases and J dropped 4 bases, with 15 bases sitting between them. The CDR3 contains 16 residues. CDR1 is MGHRA, CDR2 YSYEKL, per germline. CDR3 in DNA: TGCGCCAGCAGCCAAGACCGCCCCATTGGGGCCACTGAAGCTTTCTTT. It is translated as CASSQDRPIGATEAFF.

This chain connects TRBV7-8 to TRBJ1-1; 10 positions agree with TRBD1. The junction had 9 bases not matched to a gene; V was cut back by 2 bases and J by 0 bases. The CDR3 is made up of 18 amino acids. Looked up from germline, CDR1 is SGHVS and CDR2 is FQNEAQ. CDR3 bases: TGTGCCAGCAGCTTACGCTCCGGGACAGGGGTGATGAACACTGAAGCTTTCTTT. It yields the protein CASSLRSGTGVMNTEAFF.

This sequence joins TRBV5-6 and TRBJ2-5; D is perhaps TRBD2 (7 bases). Germline CDR1 SGHDT, CDR2 YYEEEE. This CDR3 spans 12 amino acids. V lost 5 bases, J lost 4 bases, and 9 bases lay in between. The DNA for the CDR3 is TGTGCCAGCAGTCGGGGGGCAGAGACCCAGTACTTC. Its translation is CASSRGAETQYF.

The genes are TRBV6-1 and TRBJ2-7; the D gene is possibly TRBD1 (5 bases). V was cut by 1 base and J by 2 bases, with 12 bases left in between. Germline V CDR1 and CDR2: MNHNS, SASEGT. This CDR3 contains 15 residues. The CDR3, as DNA: TGTGCCAGCAGTGAAGTGGGCCAGGGCCCCTACGAGCAGTACTTC. Its protein product is CASSEVGQGPYEQYF.

This clone came up once. The chain employs TRBV28 and TRBJ1-2; D is possibly TRBD1 (5 bases). CDR1 and CDR2 from the germline V gene are MDHEN and SYDVKM. This CDR3 contains 14 residues. Trimming pared 5 bases from V and 8 bases from J, leaving 18 bases between. CDR3 region: CASSPLGGVYGYTF. For the CDR3, the DNA is TGTGCCAGCAGTCCCCTCGGGGGGGTATACGGCTACACCTTC.

The CDR3 sequence: CASSRDRVAEKLFF. CDR3 nucleotide sequence: TGTGCCAGCAGTCGGGACAGGGTCGCTGAAAAACTGTTTTTT. The chain has TRBV6-5 and TRBJ1-4; 9 bases are shared with TRBD1. CDR1 is MNHEY, CDR2 SVGAGI, per germline. This CDR3 is built from 14 residues. Trimming took 5 bases from V and 7 from J; bases not matched to a gene: 5.

This clone was counted a few times. The CDR3 sequence: CASSLGEGRLGGKEKLFF. CDR3 nucleotides: TGTGCCAGCAGTCTCGGGGAAGGACGACTGGGAGGGAAGGAAAAACTGTTTTTT. J is TRBJ1-4 and V is TRBV6-6, with unresolved D. The CDR3 extends over 18 amino acids. CDR1 and CDR2 from the germline V gene are MNHNY and SVGAGI (reference sequence). V lost 5 bases, J lost 8 bases, and 27 bases lay in between.

J is TRBJ1-1 and V is TRBV5-5, with 9 bases aligning to TRBD1. The CDR3 spans 16 residues. Trimming cost V 1 base and J 0 bases; bases outside gene matches: 4. Germline-derived CDR1 and CDR2 are SGHKS and YYEKEE (reference sequence). The CDR3 coding sequence is TGTGCCAGCAGCTTGAGGGGACAGGGTGTGAACACTGAAGCTTTCTTT. As protein: CASSLRGQGVNTEAFF.